The clone carrying this T cell receptor (beta chain) was detected only a few times. These data belong to a study of OX40 agonist ivuxolimab in advanced cancers. Background on the study: Ivuxolimab, an agonistic anti-OX40 (CD134) antibody, was given to patients.

V was trimmed by 1 base and J by 0 bases, leaving 20 bases between them. The CDR3 contains 19 residues. CDR1 and CDR2 (germline): SGHVS, FQNEAQ. Patients with a history of autoimmune disease or on systemic immunosuppression were excluded. Patients had blood sampled at baseline and again on cycle 4 day 1 and cycle 7 day 1. Some clones are missing from TCRdb's copy, which holds only in-frame ones; the method was immunoSEQ multiplex PCR. In the table there are fewer than 90,000 clones, approximately 81% of which are singletons. The receptor's source is an adult with an advanced solid tumor such as melanoma, head and neck, liver or kidney cancer. The rearrangement joins TRBV7-8 to TRBJ2-3, with D perhaps given as TRBD1 or TRBD2 (6 bases each). The specimen comprised CD4+ or CD8+ T cells sorted from blood, sampled in a trial of the OX40 agonist ivuxolimab. CDR3 protein: CASSLVGPTQGRSTDTQYF. CDR3 sequence (DNA): TGTGCCAGCAGCTTAGTAGGCCCCACTCAGGGGAGGAGCACAGATACGCAGTATTTT.